These T cell receptor beta chains were read from a single sample in a study of metastatic and nonmetastatic thyroid tumors. TCRdb recomputed clones from the PCR reads via MiXCR. In the table there are tens of thousands of clones, 3.5% to 5% of which are singletons. The sample taken for sequencing was blood. The receptors come from a female donor with papillary thyroid cancer or a benign thyroid nodule (not recorded which). Some clones in this sample may be carry-over from other donors' samples. Both conserved end residues are part of each CDR3. The order of the fields is V gene, D gene, CDR3 length, J gene, clone size, CDR3 protein, CDR3 DNA. A D gene is named only where the DNA matches it firmly. Some rows mark clone size as missing; the rest say once, few, many or name a class of expanded clone.

TRBV10-3	-	16	TRBJ1-1	few	CSISESRGRVANEAFF	TGTTCCATCAGTGAGTCGAGGGGCAGGGTCGCCAATGAAGCTTTCTTT
TRBV28	-	15	TRBJ2-1	few	CASSFQDAGGGEQFF	TGTGCCAGCAGTTTCCAGGACGCAGGGGGGGGTGAGCAGTTCTTC
TRBV6-1	TRBD1	16	TRBJ1-5	few	CASTDHPDRVNQPQHF	TGTGCCAGCACCGACCATCCTGACAGGGTCAATCAGCCCCAGCATTTT
TRBV5-1	-	11	TRBJ2-7	-	CASNPAYEQYF	TGCGCCAGCAACCCGGCCTACGAGCAGTACTTC
TRBV30	-	15	TRBJ2-7	-	CAWSSNGYGLSEQYF	TGTGCCTGGAGTTCTAACGGTTACGGACTCTCCGAGCAGTACTTC
TRBV6-1	-	15	TRBJ1-5	-	CASREGATSNQPQHF	TGTGCCAGCCGGGAGGGCGCGACTAGCAATCAGCCCCAGCATTTT
TRBV6-1	-	17	TRBJ1-6	-	CASSEMGSRPDNSPLHF	TGTGCCAGCAGTGAAATGGGCTCCAGACCAGATAATTCACCCCTCCACTTT
TRBV3-1	TRBD1	14	TRBJ1-4	many	CASSLRQGNEKLFF	TGTGCCAGCAGCCTCCGACAGGGGAATGAAAAACTGTTTTTT
TRBV10-2	-	15	TRBJ2-7	many	CASSESGSGTYEQYF	TGCGCCAGCAGTGAGTCCGGGAGCGGCACCTACGAGCAGTACTTC
TRBV27	-	13	TRBJ1-2	few	CASSRQGKYGYTF	TGTGCCAGCAGTAGGCAGGGGAAATATGGCTACACCTTC
TRBV7-9	-	13	TRBJ1-1	-	CASILISGVGAFF	TGTGCCAGCATCTTGATCTCGGGGGTAGGAGCTTTCTTT
TRBV28	-	13	TRBJ2-2	few	CASSLLLTGELFF	TGTGCCAGCAGTCTATTACTCACCGGGGAGCTGTTTTTT
TRBV20-1	-	13	TRBJ1-2	few	CSASKGGQYGYTF	TGCAGTGCTAGTAAGGGGGGACAATATGGCTACACCTTC
TRBV20-1	TRBD2	14	TRBJ2-1	many	CSAHPGLAVNEQFF	TGCAGTGCTCACCCGGGACTAGCGGTCAATGAGCAGTTCTTC
TRBV7-9	-	13	TRBJ2-7	-	CASSLYVVYEQYF	TGTGCCAGCAGCTTGTACGTGGTCTACGAGCAGTATTTC
TRBV2	TRBD2	15	TRBJ2-2	few	CTSSEGRVAPGGLFF	TGTACCAGCAGTGAAGGGAGGGTAGCGCCCGGGGGGCTGTTTTTT
TRBV2	TRBD2	16	TRBJ2-1	few	CASRVPGTSGNDEQFF	TGTGCCAGCAGGGTCCCGGGTACCAGCGGGAACGATGAGCAGTTCTTC
TRBV4-1	-	14	TRBJ1-2	many	CASSQTGQRYGYTF	TGCGCCAGCAGCCAGACGGGGCAGCGCTATGGCTACACCTTC
TRBV28	TRBD1	18	TRBJ2-3	many	CASGTAIAKETSTDTQYF	TGTGCCAGCGGGACAGCGATTGCAAAAGAAACTAGCACAGATACGCAGTATTTT
TRBV3-1	-	12	TRBJ1-1	-	CASSQDRTEAFF	TGTGCCAGCAGCCAAGACAGAACTGAAGCTTTCTTT
TRBV12-5	-	12	TRBJ2-3	many	CASGPNLRTQYF	TGTGCTAGTGGGCCGAACTTGAGAACGCAGTATTTT
TRBV28	-	13	TRBJ1-1	many	CASIRRRGTEAFF	TGTGCCAGCATTCGAAGGCGGGGCACTGAAGCTTTCTTT
TRBV7-8	TRBD1	15	TRBJ1-4	few	CASSLEGARREKLFF	TGTGCCAGCAGCTTAGAGGGGGCCCGAAGGGAAAAACTGTTTTTT
TRBV10-2	-	13	TRBJ2-2	many	CASSGRGTGELFF	TGCGCCAGCAGTGGCCGAGGGACCGGGGAGCTGTTTTTT
TRBV6-1	-	13	TRBJ1-2	-	CASSDQGVYGYTF	TGTGCCAGCAGTGACCAGGGAGTCTATGGCTACACCTTC
TRBV9	-	16	TRBJ2-7	many	CASSVVPQGIYYEQYF	TGTGCCAGCAGCGTAGTCCCCCAGGGTATTTACTACGAGCAGTACTTC
TRBV6-2/TRBV6-3	-	15	TRBJ2-6	few	CASSAVPSGANVLTF	TGTGCCAGCTCAGCAGTTCCCTCTGGGGCCAACGTCCTGACTTTC
TRBV20-1	-	12	TRBJ2-3	few	CSASGITDTQYF	TGCAGTGCTAGCGGGATCACAGATACGCAGTATTTT
TRBV6-5	-	15	TRBJ1-2	many	CASSYLGGNIDGYTF	TGTGCCAGCAGTTACCTCGGGGGGAACATTGACGGCTACACCTTC
TRBV28	-	13	TRBJ2-7	medium-sized	CASSLTVSYEQYF	TGTGCCAGCAGTTTAACAGTCTCCTACGAGCAGTACTTC
TRBV20-1	-	15	TRBJ1-6	many	CSARDRGRGNSPLHF	TGCAGTGCTAGAGATCGGGGGAGGGGTAATTCACCCCTCCACTTT
TRBV6-5	TRBD1	15	TRBJ2-7	few	CASSYARQGCYEQYF	TGTGCCAGCAGTTACGCGCGACAGGGATGCTACGAGCAGTACTTC
TRBV27	-	14	TRBJ1-1	once	CASSLGLFDNEGFF	TGTGCCAGCAGTTTAGGCCTATTCGACAATGAAGGTTTCTTT
TRBV27	-	15	TRBJ1-2	-	CASSTRLVSNYVYTF	TGTGCCAGCAGTACCCGACTGGTGTCGAACTATGTCTACACCTTC
TRBV30	-	12	TRBJ2-1	many	CAWSPRGNEQFF	TGTGCCTGGAGCCCAAGGGGGAATGAGCAGTTCTTC
TRBV28	-	14	TRBJ2-1	few	CASSHYLWLGEQFF	TGTGCCAGCAGTCATTACCTATGGCTGGGTGAGCAGTTCTTC
TRBV19	-	12	TRBJ2-3	-	CAARGVTDTQYF	TGTGCCGCCCGTGGGGTCACAGATACGCAGTATTTT
TRBV28	-	14	TRBJ1-2	medium-sized	CASSLGRNAYGYTF	TGTGCCAGCAGTTTAGGCCGCAACGCCTATGGCTACACCTTC
TRBV19	-	15	TRBJ1-2	-	CSSSIGRALRDGYTF	TGTTCCAGTAGTATAGGTAGGGCGCTTCGGGATGGCTACACCTTC
TRBV20-1	TRBD2	15	TRBJ2-1	many	CSALSLAGLGDEQFF	TGCAGTGCTCTCTCACTAGCGGGCCTTGGGGATGAGCAGTTCTTC
TRBV6-4	TRBD2	14	TRBJ2-2	few	CASSVGLAVGELFF	TGTGCCAGCAGTGTGGGACTAGCGGTCGGGGAGCTGTTTTTT
TRBV28	TRBD1	16	TRBJ1-2	medium-sized	CASRTYTGTGAHGYTF	TGTGCCAGCAGGACCTACACCGGGACAGGGGCGCATGGCTACACCTTC
TRBV15	-	16	TRBJ1-3	many	CATSRVPRLAGNTIYF	TGTGCCACCAGCAGAGTACCAAGGCTTGCCGGAAACACCATATATTTT
TRBV28	-	14	TRBJ1-2	medium-sized	CASSFTAGKYGYTF	TGTGCCAGCAGTTTCACCGCAGGAAAGTATGGCTACACCTTC
TRBV6-1	-	14	TRBJ1-5	many	CASSIRDTDQPQHF	TGTGCCAGCAGTATCCGGGACACCGATCAGCCCCAGCATTTT
TRBV24-1	TRBD1	16	TRBJ2-2	-	CATSDLGQGDTGELFF	TGTGCCACCAGTGATTTGGGACAGGGGGACACCGGGGAGCTGTTTTTT
TRBV7-3	TRBD2	18	TRBJ2-5	many	CASSLMGMTSAIPETQYF	TGTGCCAGCAGCTTAATGGGTATGACTAGCGCCATCCCAGAGACCCAGTACTTC
TRBV20-1	TRBD2	16	TRBJ2-1	few	CSARDPASGIYNEQFF	TGCAGTGCTAGAGATCCGGCTAGCGGGATTTACAATGAGCAGTTCTTC
TRBV6-5	-	14	TRBJ1-2	-	CASSYSEGPYGYTF	TGTGCCAGCAGTTACTCTGAGGGCCCCTATGGCTACACCTTC
TRBV7-8	-	15	TRBJ2-3	many	CASSLLAGSSDTQYF	TGTGCCAGCAGCTTACTCGCCGGGTCGTCAGATACGCAGTATTTT